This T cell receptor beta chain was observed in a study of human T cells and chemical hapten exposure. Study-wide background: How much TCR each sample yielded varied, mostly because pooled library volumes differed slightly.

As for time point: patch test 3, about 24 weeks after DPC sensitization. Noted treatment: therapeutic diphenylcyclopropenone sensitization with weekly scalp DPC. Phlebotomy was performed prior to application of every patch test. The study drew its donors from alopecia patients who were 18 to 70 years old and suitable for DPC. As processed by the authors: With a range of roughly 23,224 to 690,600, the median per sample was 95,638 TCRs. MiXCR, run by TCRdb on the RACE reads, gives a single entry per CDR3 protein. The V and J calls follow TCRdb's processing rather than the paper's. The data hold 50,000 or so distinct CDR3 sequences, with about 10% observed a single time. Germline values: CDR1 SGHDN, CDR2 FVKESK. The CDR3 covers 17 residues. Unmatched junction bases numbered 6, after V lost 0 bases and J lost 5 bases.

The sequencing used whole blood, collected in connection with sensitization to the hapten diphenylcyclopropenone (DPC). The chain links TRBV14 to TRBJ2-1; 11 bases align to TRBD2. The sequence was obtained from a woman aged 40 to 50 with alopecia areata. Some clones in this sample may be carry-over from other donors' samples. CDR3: CASSQDRLAGGHNEQFF. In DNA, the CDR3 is TGTGCCAGCAGCCAAGATCGTCTAGCGGGGGGCCACAATGAGCAGTTCTTC.